This is a list of T cell receptor beta chains from one sample in a study of shared clonotypes between healthy human individuals. Only in-frame clones appear in the TCRdb table, and some are missing; sequencing was by immunoSEQ multiplex PCR. Of over 2 million clones in the sample, about 95% were seen once. Material: naive CD8+ T cells sorted from blood. The receptor source for this set is a man between 18 and 29 years old in good health. Each CDR3 is given with its conserved first and last residue. The D gene is left open where the match is weak. The size field is filled for only some rows; it gives once, few, many or a size class.

D	J	size	V	CDR3	DNA
TRBD1	TRBJ1-4	.	TRBV7-2	CASSLGQGAYPTNEKLFF	TGTGCCAGCAGCTTAGGGCAGGGGGCTTATCCAACTAATGAAAAACTGTTTTTT
TRBD2	TRBJ2-7	.	TRBV29-1	CSVVPRSGYEQYF	TGCAGCGTTGTGCCCCGTAGCGGGTACGAGCAGTACTTC
TRBD1	TRBJ2-5	.	TRBV30	CAWSGQGLRETQYF	TGTGCCTGGAGTGGACAGGGGCTGAGAGAGACCCAGTACTTC
.	TRBJ2-7	.	TRBV7-6	CASSPNRGARYEQYF	TGTGCCAGCAGCCCCAACCGGGGGGCTAGGTACGAGCAGTACTTC
TRBD2	TRBJ2-5	.	TRBV6-5	CASSLGLAGMETQYF	TGTGCCAGCAGTCTCGGACTAGCGGGGATGGAGACCCAGTACTTC
.	TRBJ2-1	once	TRBV2	CASSGSGDSYSYNEQFF	TGTGCCAGCAGTGGCTCTGGGGACTCTTACTCCTACAATGAGCAGTTCTTC
.	TRBJ1-4	.	TRBV6-5	CASTTGENELFF	TGTGCCAGCACCACCGGCGAAAACGAACTGTTTTTT
.	TRBJ1-5	.	TRBV19	CASSIDPGAGSQPQHF	TGTGCCAGTAGTATAGATCCGGGGGCAGGAAGTCAGCCCCAGCATTTT
TRBD2	TRBJ2-2	.	TRBV7-8	CASSDGLAGVSRELFF	TGTGCCAGCAGCGACGGACTAGCGGGGGTCTCCAGGGAGCTGTTTTTT
.	TRBJ1-1	.	TRBV14	CASSPTGTGNTEAFF	TGTGCCAGCAGCCCTACTGGGACGGGGAACACTGAAGCTTTCTTT
.	TRBJ2-7	.	TRBV5-4	CASSLGDTSYEQYF	TGTGCCAGCAGCTTGGGGGACACCAGTTACGAGCAGTACTTC
TRBD2	TRBJ2-3	.	TRBV5-6	CASSSGLPPDTQYF	TGTGCCAGCAGCTCGGGACTACCACCGGATACGCAGTATTTT
.	TRBJ2-3	.	TRBV7-3	CASSLSGGAADTQYF	TGTGCCAGCAGCTTAAGTGGGGGGGCCGCAGATACGCAGTATTTT
TRBD2	TRBJ2-1	.	TRBV9	CASSVGSGTYNEQFF	TGTGCCAGCAGCGTAGGTAGCGGGACTTACAATGAGCAGTTCTTC
TRBD2	TRBJ2-1	.	TRBV5-4	CASSLGLAGDEQFF	TGTGCCAGCAGCTTAGGACTAGCGGGAGATGAGCAGTTCTTC
.	TRBJ2-3	.	TRBV11-2	CASSLGGDTQYF	TGTGCCAGCAGCTTAGGGGGTGATACGCAGTATTTT
.	TRBJ1-2	.	TRBV4-1	CASSQVASLYGYTF	TGCGCCAGCAGCCAAGTAGCCAGCCTCTATGGCTACACCTTC
.	TRBJ2-5	.	TRBV10-1	CASSKETQYF	TGCGCCAGCAGTAAAGAGACCCAGTACTTC
TRBD1	TRBJ1-5	.	TRBV27	CASRAGQGGNQPQHF	TGTGCCAGCAGAGCGGGACAGGGAGGCAATCAGCCCCAGCATTTT
.	TRBJ1-3	.	TRBV7-9	CASSFLGESPPGNTIYF	TGTGCCAGCAGCTTTCTTGGGGAAAGCCCACCTGGAAACACCATATATTTT
.	TRBJ2-5	.	TRBV25-1	CASSESEGEETQYF	TGTGCCAGCAGTGAATCGGAGGGGGAAGAGACCCAGTACTTC
.	TRBJ1-2	.	TRBV6-5	CASSYSWTDSYGYTF	TGTGCCAGCAGTTACTCCTGGACGGACTCCTATGGCTACACCTTC
.	TRBJ1-2	.	TRBV6-5	CASSLDSSIAYGYTF	TGTGCCAGCAGCCTCGACAGCTCAATTGCCTATGGCTACACCTTC
.	TRBJ1-3	.	TRBV5-1	CASSADSGNTIYF	TGCGCCAGCAGCGCGGACAGCGGAAACACCATATATTTT
.	TRBJ1-1	once	TRBV7-9	CASSFWDQNTEAFF	TGTGCCAGCAGCTTCTGGGACCAGAACACTGAAGCTTTCTTT
.	TRBJ1-1	.	TRBV6-5	CASFGPEHGEAFF	TGTGCCAGCTTTGGGCCAGAACACGGGGAAGCTTTCTTT
.	TRBJ2-1	.	TRBV10-2	CASSDRRSYNEQFF	TGCGCCAGCAGTGATCGACGATCCTACAATGAGCAGTTCTTC
.	TRBJ2-5	.	TRBV5-4	CASSFFGGLQETQYF	TGTGCCAGCAGCTTTTTCGGGGGACTCCAAGAGACCCAGTACTTC
TRBD2	TRBJ2-3	once	TRBV7-9	CASSALAGTITDTQYF	TGTGCCAGCAGCGCACTAGCGGGGACTATCACAGATACGCAGTATTTT
.	TRBJ2-1	.	TRBV14	CASSQDDSYNEQFF	TGTGCCAGCAGCCAGGACGACTCCTACAATGAGCAGTTCTTC
.	TRBJ1-2	once	TRBV5-1	CASSLDENYGYTF	TGCGCCAGCAGCTTGGACGAAAACTATGGCTACACCTTC
.	TRBJ2-1	.	TRBV13	CASSLGGGESIGNEQFF	TGTGCCAGCAGCTTAGGAGGGGGGGAGAGCATCGGCAATGAGCAGTTCTTC
.	TRBJ2-2	few	TRBV2	CASSDSWAGELFF	TGTGCCAGCAGTGATAGCTGGGCCGGGGAGCTGTTTTTT
.	TRBJ2-7	.	TRBV7-6	CASSLVEDEQYF	TGTGCCAGCAGCTTGGTTGAAGACGAGCAGTACTTC
.	TRBJ1-5	.	TRBV7-9	CASSLGEGDPNQPQHF	TGTGCCAGCAGCTTAGGGGAGGGGGACCCCAATCAGCCCCAGCATTTT
TRBD1	TRBJ1-3	.	TRBV16	CASSLPHRGLGNTIYF	TGTGCCAGCAGCCTACCCCACAGGGGACTGGGAAACACCATATATTTT
TRBD1	TRBJ1-2	.	TRBV18	CASSPDYGQGANGYTF	TGTGCCAGCTCACCAGATTACGGGCAGGGGGCGAATGGCTACACCTTC
.	TRBJ1-1	.	TRBV28	CASSHTGNTEAFF	TGTGCCAGCAGTCATACAGGGAACACTGAAGCTTTCTTT
.	TRBJ2-7	.	TRBV19	CASSIGEPTYEQYF	TGTGCCAGTAGTATAGGGGAACCTACGTATGAGCAGTACTTC
TRBD2	TRBJ2-1	.	TRBV12-5	CASARTSGGVRDEQFF	TGTGCTAGTGCTCGGACTAGCGGGGGGGTTCGAGATGAGCAGTTCTTC
TRBD2	TRBJ2-2	once	TRBV9	CASSLAGDTGELFF	TGTGCCAGCAGTCTAGCGGGAGACACCGGGGAGCTGTTTTTT
TRBD2	TRBJ2-1	.	TRBV7-7	CASSLGPGLAEYNEQFF	TGTGCTAGCAGCTTAGGACCGGGACTAGCGGAATACAATGAGCAGTTCTTC
.	TRBJ2-3	.	TRBV5-6	CASTFGGGTDTQYF	TGTGCCAGCACCTTTGGAGGGGGCACAGATACGCAGTATTTT
.	TRBJ1-5	.	TRBV27	CASSLLGPGQPQHF	TGTGCCAGCAGTTTATTGGGTCCCGGTCAGCCCCAGCATTTT
.	TRBJ1-6	.	TRBV25-1	CASSDTLNSPLHF	TGTGCCAGCAGTGATACCCTTAATTCACCCCTCCACTTT
TRBD1	TRBJ2-3	.	TRBV28	CASSYSGTGRTTDTQYF	TGTGCCAGCAGTTACTCCGGGACAGGACGAACCACAGATACGCAGTATTTT
.	TRBJ2-1	.	TRBV19	CASSIDRGRRYNEQFF	TGTGCCAGTAGTATTGATCGTGGGAGACGGTACAATGAGCAGTTCTTC
TRBD1	TRBJ2-5	.	TRBV11-2	CASSLNSQQGVLETQYF	TGTGCCAGCAGCTTAAACTCCCAACAGGGGGTGCTGGAGACCCAGTACTTC
.	TRBJ1-5	once	TRBV1	CTSSRDRDRERQPQHF	TGCACCAGCAGCCGAGACAGGGACAGGGAAAGGCAGCCCCAGCATTTT
.	TRBJ2-7	.	TRBV5-1	CASSLVASGAFEQYF	TGCGCCAGCAGCTTGGTGGCTAGTGGGGCTTTCGAGCAGTACTTC
TRBD2	TRBJ2-5	.	TRBV2	CASSALAGGRETQYF	TGTGCCAGCAGCGCCCTTGCGGGAGGAAGGGAGACCCAGTACTTC
.	TRBJ1-1	.	TRBV4-1	CASSQAPGGNTEAFF	TGCGCCAGCAGCCAAGCCCCCGGAGGGAACACTGAAGCCTTCTTT
.	TRBJ2-5	.	TRBV7-9	CASSRVLLETQYF	TGTGCCAGCAGCAGGGTTCTCTTGGAGACCCAGTACTTC
TRBD1	TRBJ2-7	.	TRBV6-5	CASSYGGDSSYEQYF	TGTGCCAGCAGTTACGGTGGGGACAGTTCCTACGAGCAGTACTTC
.	TRBJ1-4	.	TRBV9	CASSPEREEKLFF	TGTGCCAGCAGCCCGGAAAGAGAGGAAAAACTGTTTTTT
.	TRBJ1-3	.	TRBV6-1	CASSEDHHSGNTIYF	TGTGCCAGCAGTGAAGACCACCACTCTGGAAACACCATATATTTT
.	TRBJ2-5	.	TRBV6-6	CASSYPVPSSLETQYF	TGTGCCAGCAGTTACCCGGTCCCATCCTCTTTAGAGACCCAGTACTTC
.	TRBJ2-6	.	TRBV5-1	CAPMGGETGANVLTF	TGCGCTCCTATGGGAGGAGAGACTGGGGCCAACGTCCTGACTTTC
TRBD2	TRBJ2-3	.	TRBV9	CASSVASGGPTSTDTQYF	TGTGCCAGCAGCGTAGCTAGCGGGGGGCCGACTAGCACAGATACGCAGTATTTT